This T cell receptor (beta chain) came from a study of blood T cell repertoires in COVID-19. Cohorts were assigned according to the clinical history that participants reported. There are 13 residues in the CDR3. Germline V gene sequence: CDR1 LNHDA, CDR2 SQIVND (reference sequence). V was shortened by 8 bases and J by 0 bases, with 10 bases between the two germline ends. Per the authors' pipeline: It was from reference gene primer amplification that nucleated cell counts were estimated. Profiling relied on immunoSEQ multiplex PCR, and the TCRdb table lists in-frame clones only, not all of them. V and J calls and clone size are given by that table; D and trimming were obtained from the DNA. The sample lists approximately 470,000 clones; 87% were seen once.

Sequencing was carried out using PBMCs or T cells enriched from blood (not recorded which). This chain connects TRBV19 to TRBJ1-1; a weak D match, TRBD1 (5 bases). The receptor comes from a woman younger than 30 who had recovered from COVID-19. CDR3 region: CASVDSLNTEAFF. CDR3 bases: TGTGCCAGTGTAGACAGCCTGAACACTGAAGCTTTCTTT.